These 12 T cell receptor beta chains originate from one sample sequenced in a study of OX40 agonist ivuxolimab in advanced cancers. Profiling relied on immunoSEQ multiplex PCR, and the TCRdb table lists in-frame clones only, not all of them. The table records about 83,000 clones, roughly 93% of them present only once. The sample consisted of CD4+ or CD8+ T cells sorted from blood, taken in a trial of the OX40 agonist ivuxolimab. All receptors derive from an adult with an advanced solid tumor such as melanoma, head and neck, liver or kidney cancer.

The J gene is TRBJ2-7, the V gene TRBV23-1; possible D gene TRBD2, 6 bases. TRBV23-1 is placed among ORFs of uncertain function. The V gene lost 2 bases and the J gene lost 2 bases, with 25 bases spanning the gap. The CDR3 is 19 residues long. CDR3 DNA sequence: TGCGCCAGCAGTCAACACACCGGGACTGCAAATCGTAATGCCTACGAGCAGTACTTC. Amino acids: CASSQHTGTANRNAYEQYF.

The chain uses TRBV7-2 and TRBJ2-1; a possible D gene is TRBD2 (6 bases). This CDR3 region has 15 residues. Deletions cut 5 bases from V and 2 bases from J, with 13 bases between. The germline V gene encodes CDR1 SGHTA and CDR2 FQGNSA. The CDR3: CASSRDSPTYNEQFF. The DNA of the CDR3 is TGTGCCAGCAGCAGGGACTCCCCTACCTACAATGAGCAGTTCTTC. Complete variable domain (other parts from reference TRBV7-2 and TRBJ2-1): GAGVSQSPSNKVTEKGKDVELRCDPISGHTALYWYRQSLGQGLEFLIYFQGNSAPDKSGLPSDRFSAERTGGSVSTLTIQRTQQEDSAVYLCASSRDSPTYNEQFFGPGTRLTVL.

This CDR3 reads CASSQLAGGVYEQYF. For the CDR3, the DNA is TGTGCCAGCAGCCAATTAGCGGGGGGGGTCTACGAGCAGTACTTC. The gene calls are TRBV4-2 and TRBJ2-7; 11 nucleotides align to TRBD2. Germline CDR1 and CDR2: LGHNA and YNFKEQ. The CDR3 consists of 15 residues. V was clipped by 2 bases and J by 3 bases; unmatched bases: 3.

The chain carries TRBV27 and TRBJ2-1; 10 bases map to TRBD1. This CDR3 has 16 amino acids. V lost 5 bases, J lost 6 bases, and 10 bases stayed unmatched. Germline V gene lookup returns CDR1 MNHEY and CDR2 SMNVEV (reference sequence). Here the CDR3 DNA reads TGTGCCAGCAGTACTTACGAGGGACAGGGGTTCAATGAGCAGTTCTTC. It translates to CASSTYEGQGFNEQFF.

J is TRBJ1-3 and V is TRBV4-3; D not resolved. The CDR3 extends over 16 amino acids. From germline, CDR1 is LGHNA and CDR2 YSLEER. V shed 0 bases and J shed 8 bases, with 17 bases lying between them. The CDR3 is CASSQESGRMVDTIYF. CDR3 coding DNA: TGCGCCAGCAGCCAAGAGTCCGGGAGGATGGTGGACACCATATATTTT.

The CDR3 loop is CASSEAEAGWDGYTF. CDR3 nucleotides: TGTGCCAGCAGTGAAGCTGAGGCAGGGTGGGATGGCTACACCTTC. The chain has TRBV2 and TRBJ1-2, with a possible D match to TRBD1 (5 bases). Trimming stripped 0 bases from V and 6 bases from J, with 14 bases between. This CDR3 region has 15 residues. Germline CDR1 and CDR2: SNHLY and FYNNEI.

The chain is built from TRBV6-1 and TRBJ2-1; the match to TRBD2 covers 8 bases. Germline-derived CDR1 and CDR2 are MNHNS and SASEGT. The CDR3 runs to 14 residues. With 5 bases clipped from V and 7 bases from J, the junction kept 7 bases outside the gene matches. This CDR3 reads CASSSAGLVNEQFF. The DNA for the CDR3 is TGTGCCAGCAGTTCGGCGGGACTAGTGAATGAGCAGTTCTTC.

This rearrangement joins TRBV11-3 to TRBJ1-1; no firm D call. Trimming removed 5 bases from V and 2 bases from J, with 6 bases in between. This CDR3 has 12 amino acids. From germline, CDR1 is SGHNT and CDR2 YENEEA. Written as DNA, the CDR3 is TGTGCCAGCAGCCGCGGAAACACTGAAGCTTTCTTT. This translates into CASSRGNTEAFF.

The chain uses TRBV5-8 and TRBJ1-5, with 7 bases matching TRBD1. The germline V gene has CDR1 SGHTS and CDR2 YDEGEE. The CDR3 covers 16 residues. The V segment lost 0 bases and the J segment 2 bases; nucleotides outside the gene matches: 5. The CDR3 here is CASSLGTGTGNQPQHF. The CDR3 bases are TGTGCCAGCAGCTTGGGGACAGGAACCGGCAATCAGCCCCAGCATTTT.

V and J are TRBV6-5 and TRBJ2-5; 7 bases are shared with TRBD2. The junction had 6 bases not matched to a gene; V was cut back by 4 bases and J by 4 bases. Germline CDR1 and CDR2: MNHEY and SVGAGI. The CDR3 sequence is 14 residues long. Here the CDR3 reads CASSSRTRTETQYF. CDR3 DNA sequence: TGTGCCAGCAGTTCACGGACTAGGACAGAGACCCAGTACTTC.

The chain uses TRBV2 and TRBJ1-6, with TRBD1 matching 12 bases. V shed 7 bases, J shed 10 bases, and the junction held 8 bases outside the gene matches. The germline V gene encodes CDR1 SNHLY and CDR2 FYNNEI. The CDR3 length is 15 residues. Here the CDR3 DNA reads TGTGCCAGCACCCGGGACAGGGGGCAAGGCTCACCCCTCCACTTT. Its protein product is CASTRDRGQGSPLHF.

Only a few counts were recorded for this clone. The rearrangement links TRBV6-1 to TRBJ2-5, with 10 bases that match TRBD1. Germline CDR1 MNHNS, CDR2 SASEGT. Losses at the gene ends were 5 bases for V and 5 bases for J; bases not matched to a gene: 5. The CDR3 is 14 residues long. The CDR3 DNA sequence: TGTGCCAGCAGTCGGGACAGGGGATATGAGACCCAGTACTTC. Amino acid sequence: CASSRDRGYETQYF.